A single sample is the source of the 5 T cell receptor beta chains below, sequenced in a study of T cell responses to AZD1222 COVID-19 vaccine. Assay: immunoSEQ multiplex PCR; the TCRdb copy retains only in-frame clones and omits some. Here the sample spans some 120,000 clones, around 83% being singletons. The specimen comprised peripheral blood, sampled 28 days after the second AZD1222 dose. Receptors originate from an adult who received the AZD1222 COVID-19 vaccine.

The genes are TRBV3-1 (or the pseudogene TRBV3-2) and TRBJ1-2; 7 bases fit TRBD1. Germline V gene sequence: CDR1 LGHDT, CDR2 YNNKEL (reference sequence). The CDR3 spans 16 residues. Unmatched junction bases numbered 12, after V lost 3 bases and J lost 5 bases. The CDR3 coding sequence is TGTGCCAGCAGCCATTTAGACAGGGCGCCTTCATATGGCTACACCTTC. Its protein product is CASSHLDRAPSYGYTF.

The V gene is TRBV11-2, the J gene TRBJ1-5; D is unresolved. Trimming took off 5 bases at V and 7 bases at J, with 15 bases between the two ends. From germline, CDR1 is SGHAT and CDR2 FQNNGV. This CDR3 has 14 amino acids. CDR3: CASSLGIGKQPQHF. The CDR3 bases are TGTGCCAGCAGCCTCGGTATAGGGAAGCAGCCCCAGCATTTT.

V gene TRBV6-1 combines with J gene TRBJ1-2; D uncertain. Germline assignment: CDR1 MNHNS and CDR2 SASEGT. The CDR3 runs 12 residues. V was trimmed by 1 base and J by 4 bases, leaving 4 bases between them. The CDR3 DNA reads TGTGCCAGCAGTGAAGGGGGCTATGGCTACACCTTC. Encoded protein: CASSEGGYGYTF.

The rearrangement uses TRBV25-1 and TRBJ1-1, with TRBD1 matching over 9 bases. The CDR3 consists of 14 residues. J gave up 3 bases and V 5 bases, and 4 bases lay outside the gene matches. CDR1 is MGHDK and CDR2 is SYGVNS in the germline V gene. The CDR3: CASSTGTGHTEAFF. The CDR3 bases are TGTGCCAGCAGTACCGGGACAGGGCACACTGAAGCTTTCTTT.

CDR3 DNA: TGTGCCAGCAGTAGACCGGGACAGGGTAGGTCCAACGAGCAGTACTTC. Protein product: CASSRPGQGRSNEQYF. This chain links TRBV25-1 with TRBJ2-7; 9 bases match TRBD1. Germline CDR1 MGHDK, CDR2 SYGVNS. Unmatched junction bases numbered 13, after V lost 5 bases and J lost 5 bases. The CDR3 sequence is 16 residues long.